A single sample is the source of the 8 T cell receptor beta chains below, sequenced in a study of T-cell memory formation after mild COVID-19. TCRdb re-analysed the 5' RACE reads in MiXCR, keeping a single row per CDR3 protein. The repertoire holds about 150,000 distinct CDR3 sequences, approximately 14% seen once, with around an eighth in the top ten. The sample comprised PBMCs or a T cell subset sorted from them (not recorded which). The receptors originated from an adult woman who had mild COVID-19 (a few samples of this study predate the infection). Cell type and time point are not known.

The CDR3 DNA reads as TGTGCCAGTAGAACCCTAGCCAAAAACATTCAGTACTTC. Amino acid sequence: CASRTLAKNIQYF. The chain employs TRBV2 and TRBJ2-4; D gene unclear. The germline V and J ends were trimmed by 9 bases and 0 bases, with 9 bases remaining between them. The CDR3 covers 13 residues. Germline assignment: CDR1 SNHLY and CDR2 FYNNEI.

The chain links TRBV29-1 to TRBJ1-1; the D is unclear. Trimming removed 3 bases at V and 1 base at J, with 9 bases between. This CDR3 comprises 13 residues. Per germline, CDR1 SQVTM and CDR2 ANQGSEA. CDR3 in DNA: TGCAGCGTTGATCTGGCGGGGAACACTGAAGCTTTCTTT. Its translation is CSVDLAGNTEAFF.

The V and J genes are TRBV7-2 and TRBJ2-3; D could derive from TRBD1 or TRBD2 (6 bases each). This CDR3 has 15 amino acids. Germline V gene lookup returns CDR1 SGHTA and CDR2 FQGNSA. V gave up 4 bases and J gave up 8 bases, with 19 bases separating them. In nucleotides, the CDR3 is TGTGCCAGCAGCTCTCGTCCGGGGGCGGAAAGTACGCAGTATTTT. This translates into CASSSRPGAESTQYF. The variable domain in full, completed from reference TRBV7-2 and TRBJ2-3, reads GAGVSQSPSNKVTEKGKDVELRCDPISGHTALYWYRQSLGQGLEFLIYFQGNSAPDKSGLPSDRFSAERTGGSVSTLTIQRTQQEDSAVYLCASSSRPGAESTQYFGPGTRLTVL.

The chain recombines TRBV7-9 with TRBJ1-2, with 8 nucleotides matching TRBD1. Trimming cost V 0 bases and J 5 bases; bases outside gene matches: 8. CDR3 length: 16 residues. Germline V gene data show CDR1 as SEHNR and CDR2 as FQNEAQ (reference sequence). The CDR3: CASSLALTGVTYGYTF. CDR3 nucleotides: TGTGCCAGCAGCTTAGCGTTGACAGGGGTAACGTATGGCTACACCTTC. The complete variable domain, with remaining parts taken from reference TRBV7-9 and TRBJ1-2, reads DTGVSQNPRHKITKRGQNVTFRCDPISEHNRLYWYRQTLGQGPEFLTYFQNEAQLEKSRLLSDRFSAERPKGSFSTLEIQRTEQGDSAMYLCASSLALTGVTYGYTFGSGTRLTVV.

This clonotype was observed a handful of times. The chain joins TRBV5-1 to TRBJ1-6; D perhaps matches TRBD1 (6 bases). The V gene's germline CDR1 is SGHRS and CDR2 YFSETQ. CDR3 size: 15 residues. V shed 0 bases and J shed 9 bases, with 13 bases lying between them. The CDR3 region is CASSLGKGDRSPLHF. DNA for the CDR3: TGCGCCAGCAGCTTGGGGAAGGGGGACCGTTCACCCCTCCACTTT. The whole variable domain, filled in from reference TRBV5-1 and TRBJ1-6, reads KAGVTQTPRYLIKTRGQQVTLSCSPISGHRSVSWYQQTPGQGLQFLFEYFSETQRNKGNFPGRFSGRQFSNSRSEMNVSTLELGDSALYLCASSLGKGDRSPLHFGNGTRLTVT.

This rearrangement joins TRBV24-1 to TRBJ2-1; D is unclear. Germline values: CDR1 KGHDR, CDR2 SFDVKD. The CDR3 spans 12 residues. The V gene lost 7 bases and the J gene lost 4 bases, with 7 bases spanning the gap. The CDR3 loop is CATRDGYNEQFF. The CDR3 DNA reads as TGTGCCACCAGAGACGGGTACAATGAGCAGTTCTTC.

A few counts support this clonotype. This rearrangement joins TRBV5-1 to TRBJ2-5, with 11 bases lining up with TRBD2. With V trimmed by 5 bases and J by 6 bases, 18 bases remained unmatched. This CDR3 region has 18 residues. Per the germline V gene, CDR1 is SGHRS and CDR2 is YFSETQ. The CDR3: CASSKRELAGAGKKTQYF. The CDR3 bases are TGCGCCAGCAGTAAACGGGAACTAGCGGGGGCCGGTAAGAAGACCCAGTACTTC.

The chain uses TRBV4-3 and TRBJ2-3; weak D call: TRBD2 (5 bases). Trimming stripped 4 bases from V and 1 base from J, with 15 bases between. The length of the CDR3 is 16 residues. CDR1 and CDR2 (germline): LGHNA, YSLEER. The DNA for the CDR3 is TGCGCCAGCAGCCGGCGGGCAGCCTCAGGCACAGATACGCAGTATTTT. Translated: CASSRRAASGTDTQYF.